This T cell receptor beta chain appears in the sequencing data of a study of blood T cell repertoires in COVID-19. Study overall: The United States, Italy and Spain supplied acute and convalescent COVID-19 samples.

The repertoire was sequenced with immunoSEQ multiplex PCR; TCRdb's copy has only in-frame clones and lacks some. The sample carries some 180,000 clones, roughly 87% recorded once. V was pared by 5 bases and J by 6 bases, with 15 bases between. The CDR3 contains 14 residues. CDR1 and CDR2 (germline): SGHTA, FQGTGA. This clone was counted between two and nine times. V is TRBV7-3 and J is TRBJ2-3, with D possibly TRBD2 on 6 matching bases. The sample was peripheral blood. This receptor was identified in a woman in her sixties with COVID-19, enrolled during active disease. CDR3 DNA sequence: TGTGCCAGCAGCCTGGGACTGTGGTGGGATACGCAGTATTTT. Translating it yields CASSLGLWWDTQYF.